This TCR beta chain was found in a study of cytomegalovirus exposure and HLA in healthy donors. CDR3 length: 16 residues. The V segment lost 3 bases and the J segment 10 bases; nucleotides outside the gene matches: 14. The germline V gene encodes CDR1 SGDLS and CDR2 YYNGEE. Some clones are missing from TCRdb's copy, which holds only in-frame ones; the method was immunoSEQ multiplex PCR. The data contain some 110,000 clones, 86% of them seen just once; the ten biggest clones take up roughly 4%. The sequence derives from a woman aged 18-35 years in good health and CMV-seropositive. What was sequenced was PBMCs. The chain couples TRBV9 to TRBJ2-1; 9 nucleotides align to TRBD2. The CDR3 sequence is CASSAQPLAGVSEQFF. The CDR3 region has the DNA TGTGCCAGCAGCGCCCAACCCTTAGCGGGAGTATCCGAGCAGTTCTTC.